The 32 T cell receptor beta chains presented below share a single source sample, sequenced in a study of identical twins. Each CDR3 protein is one row after TCRdb ran MiXCR on the 5' RACE reads. The sample lists a few hundred thousand distinct CDR3 sequences; approximately 14% were seen once. These data were also reused for a study on yellow fever vaccine responses in identical twins.

Source material: CD4+ T cells sorted from blood. The receptor source for this set is a woman aged 18-30 years in good health.

This clonotype has only a few counts. CDR3 residues: CASSLAISVGQAEDTQYF. The CDR3 bases are TGTGCCAGCAGCTTAGCGATCTCCGTCGGACAGGCGGAAGATACGCAGTATTTT. The V call is TRBV7-2, the J call TRBJ2-3; 7 nucleotides line up with TRBD1. The CDR3 is made up of 18 amino acids. With V trimmed by 0 bases and J by 5 bases, 14 bases remained unmatched. The germline gives CDR1 SGHTA, CDR2 FQGNSA.

The chain joins TRBV20-1 to TRBJ2-2; weak D call: TRBD2 (5 bases). V lost 3 bases, J lost 4 bases, and 15 bases lay in between. There are 15 residues in the CDR3. Germline-derived CDR1 and CDR2 are DFQATT and SNEGSKA (reference sequence). In DNA, the CDR3 is TGCAGTGCTAGTGGGCTAGCCGTCCCCACCGGGGAGCTGTTTTTT. Translated: CSASGLAVPTGELFF.

This clonotype was counted only a few times. CDR3: CASSLGGLAGAHYEQYF. CDR3 nucleotide sequence: TGTGCCAGCAGCTTAGGGGGACTAGCGGGAGCCCACTACGAGCAGTACTTC. This sequence joins TRBV7-9 and TRBJ2-7; 14 nucleotides match TRBD2. Germline trimming cut 1 base from V and 3 bases from J; bases unmatched to any gene: 5. Germline assignment: CDR1 SEHNR and CDR2 FQNEAQ (reference sequence). The CDR3 is 17 residues long.

V is TRBV3-1 and J is TRBJ2-4; D ambiguous. V dropped 1 base and J dropped 2 bases, with 3 bases sitting between them. Looked up from germline, CDR1 is LGHDT and CDR2 is YNNKEL (reference sequence). The CDR3 is 13 residues long. CDR3 sequence (DNA): TGTGCCAGCAGCCAAGCGTCCAAAAACATTCAGTACTTC. It translates to CASSQASKNIQYF.

This clonotype appeared a few times. This CDR3 is CASSPGLAGTTDTQYF. CDR3 nucleotides: TGTGCCAGCTCACCGGGACTAGCGGGTACCACAGATACGCAGTATTTT. V and J are TRBV18 and TRBJ2-3, with 12 bases lining up with TRBD2. Germline V gene data show CDR1 as KGHSH and CDR2 as LQKENI. With V trimmed by 3 bases and J by 2 bases, 3 bases remained unmatched. The CDR3 covers 16 residues.

This clonotype was seen ten or more times. The chain carries TRBV3-1 and TRBJ2-3; unclear D gene. The CDR3 totals 11 residues. Between the trimmed V and J ends, which lost 2 bases and 4 bases, there was a span of 1 base. The germline CDR1 and CDR2 sequences are LGHDT and YNNKEL (reference sequence). The chain's CDR3 is CASSQSDTQYF. The CDR3 nucleotides are TGTGCCAGCAGCCAATCAGATACGCAGTATTTT.

This clonotype was detected only a few times. The chain carries TRBV24-1 and TRBJ2-2; 9 bases align to TRBD1. Germline lookup yields CDR1 KGHDR and CDR2 SFDVKD. Trimming removed 8 bases from V and 3 bases from J; junction bases left unmatched: 3. The CDR3 runs to 14 residues. CDR3 sequence (DNA): TGTGCCACCACTAGGACAGGGGACACCGGGGAGCTGTTTTTT. Residues: CATTRTGDTGELFF.

The V call is TRBV7-3, the J call TRBJ1-1, with TRBD1 matching 7 bases. Germline lookup yields CDR1 SGHTA and CDR2 FQGTGA. The CDR3 sequence is 18 residues long. Trimming cost V 0 bases and J 0 bases; bases outside gene matches: 10. This chain's CDR3 is CASSLTGAGGTLNTEAFF. Here the CDR3 DNA reads TGTGCCAGCAGCTTAACTGGGGCAGGGGGAACACTGAACACTGAAGCTTTCTTT.

V usage is TRBV30 and J usage is TRBJ1-1; unclear D gene. V was trimmed by 5 bases and J by 0 bases, leaving 4 bases between them. Germline V gene sequence: CDR1 GTSNPN, CDR2 SVGIG (reference sequence). The CDR3 runs to 11 residues. The CDR3 coding sequence is TGTGCCTGGGATATGAACACTGAAGCTTTCTTT. Amino acid sequence: CAWDMNTEAFF.

The chain has TRBV7-8 and TRBJ1-1, with a possible D match to TRBD1 (5 bases). The CDR3 is 15 residues long. V lost 5 bases to trimming and J lost 1 base, with 14 bases between them. Looked up from germline, CDR1 is SGHVS and CDR2 is FQNEAQ. In nucleotides, the CDR3 is TGTGCCAGCAGCACACCGGGACGCCCGAACACTGAAGCTTTCTTT. Protein: CASSTPGRPNTEAFF.

This clonotype occurred many times. This sequence joins TRBV28 and TRBJ1-6; a possible D gene is TRBD1 (5 bases). Germline V gene sequence: CDR1 MDHEN, CDR2 SYDVKM. V lost 3 bases and J lost 6, with 9 bases in between. This CDR3 is built from 14 residues. CDR3 in DNA: TGTGCCAGCAGTTTGACCGGGGGTAATTCACCCCTCCACTTT. Protein sequence: CASSLTGGNSPLHF.

This clonotype was seen at least ten times. The chain couples TRBV10-3 to TRBJ2-7, with 8 bases lining up with TRBD2. Germline V gene sequence: CDR1 ENHRY, CDR2 SYGVKD. The ends lost 11 bases at V and 2 bases at J; junction bases unmatched: 17. The CDR3 is made up of 16 amino acids. The CDR3: CAVRGGEGQGTYEQYF. CDR3 in DNA: TGTGCCGTACGGGGGGGTGAGGGGCAGGGGACCTACGAGCAGTACTTC.

This clonotype turned up a few times. The chain combines TRBV15 with TRBJ1-2, with 7 nucleotides matching TRBD1. Trimming took 3 bases from V and 5 from J; bases not matched to a gene: 6. CDR3 length equals 14 residues. Germline CDR1 is LNHNV and CDR2 is YYDKDF (reference sequence). DNA for the CDR3: TGTGCCACCAGCAGCCAGACAGGGAGGTATGGCTACACCTTC. Its protein product is CATSSQTGRYGYTF.

This clonotype was detected only a few times. The V and J genes are TRBV5-1 and TRBJ2-6; D gene ambiguous. V was trimmed by 4 bases and J by 2 bases, leaving 16 bases between them. Germline V gene sequence: CDR1 SGHRS, CDR2 YFSETQ. This CDR3 region has 17 residues. The CDR3 coding sequence is TGCGCCAGCAGCACCACCCCGACAACAGCTGGGGCCAACGTCCTGACTTTC. This sequence encodes CASSTTPTTAGANVLTF. The full variable domain, its missing parts supplied by reference TRBV5-1 and TRBJ2-6, is KAGVTQTPRYLIKTRGQQVTLSCSPISGHRSVSWYQQTPGQGLQFLFEYFSETQRNKGNFPGRFSGRQFSNSRSEMNVSTLELGDSALYLCASSTTPTTAGANVLTFGAGSRLTVL.

The chain links TRBV12-5 to TRBJ2-1, with 11 bases matching TRBD1. The CDR3 is 14 residues long. With V trimmed by 6 bases and J by 2 bases, 0 bases remained unmatched. The V gene's germline CDR1 is LGHNT and CDR2 FRNRAP. CDR3 in amino acids: CASGGQGAYNEQFF. The DNA of the CDR3 is TGTGCTAGTGGGGGACAGGGGGCCTACAATGAGCAGTTCTTC. Complete variable domain (other parts from reference TRBV12-5 and TRBJ2-1): DARVTQTPRHKVTEMGQEVTMRCQPILGHNTVFWYRQTMMQGLELLAYFRNRAPLDDSGMPKDRFSAEMPDATLATLKIQPSEPRDSAVYFCASGGQGAYNEQFFGPGTRLTVL.

This clonotype was picked up one time. The chain links TRBV15 to TRBJ2-1, with D perhaps being TRBD1 or TRBD2 (5 bases each). Trimming left V 3 bases short and J 6 bases short, with 15 bases between. Per the germline V gene, CDR1 is LNHNV and CDR2 is YYDKDF (reference sequence). The CDR3 is 15 residues long. In DNA form, the CDR3 reads TGTGCCACCAGCAGGGGCTACGGGGCTACCAATGAGCAGTTCTTC. It codes for CATSRGYGATNEQFF.

V is TRBV15 and J is TRBJ2-7, with D perhaps matching TRBD1 (5 bases). The V and J ends lost 0 bases and 2 bases respectively, with 8 bases between them. The CDR3 is made up of 14 amino acids. Germline assignment: CDR1 LNHNV and CDR2 YYDKDF (reference sequence). CDR3 sequence: CATSRDPQAYEQYF. CDR3 bases: TGTGCCACCAGCAGAGACCCACAGGCCTACGAGCAGTACTTC.

This clonotype has a handful of counts. The chain joins TRBV6-2 or TRBV6-3 to TRBJ1-1; D is perhaps TRBD1 (6 bases). The germline CDR1 and CDR2 sequences are MNHEY and SVGEGT. This CDR3 comprises 12 residues. Trimming took 2 bases from V and 11 from J, leaving 12 bases between them. CDR3 residues: CASSYPRGSAFF. The CDR3 nucleotides read TGTGCCAGCAGTTACCCAAGGGGGAGCGCTTTCTTT.

This clonotype was detected only a few times. The chain recombines TRBV10-1 with TRBJ2-7; 8 bases map to TRBD2. This CDR3 is 15 amino acids long. Germline CDR1 WNHNN, CDR2 SYGVQD (reference sequence). V was clipped by 5 bases and J by 2 bases; unmatched bases: 8. The CDR3 region has the DNA TGCGCCAGCAGTCCGGGGCGGGAGGCAACCTACGAGCAGTACTTC. This sequence encodes CASSPGREATYEQYF.

This clonotype turned up a few times. J is TRBJ2-1 and V is TRBV7-2; the D gene could be TRBD1 or TRBD2 (6 bases each). This CDR3 contains 15 residues. The V end lost 3 bases, the J end lost 8 bases, and 17 bases lay between the germline ends. CDR1 SGHTA and CDR2 FQGNSA come from the germline V gene. CDR3: CASSFRNGGGDEQFF. CDR3 sequence (DNA): TGTGCCAGCAGCTTTAGAAACGGAGGGGGAGATGAGCAGTTCTTC.

In this sample, this clonotype turned up a few times. The chain is built from TRBV6-2 or TRBV6-3 and TRBJ2-2, with D maybe TRBD1 (5 bases). CDR1 is MNHEY and CDR2 is SVGEGT in the germline V gene. The CDR3 covers 16 residues. V was cut by 4 bases and J by 4 bases, with 16 bases left in between. CDR3 sequence: CASSFSRVYATGELFF. DNA of the CDR3: TGTGCCAGCAGTTTCTCCAGGGTTTATGCCACCGGGGAGCTGTTTTTT.

This clonotype was seen a handful of times. The chain carries TRBV5-6 and TRBJ2-1; 7 bases align to TRBD1. V lost 5 bases to trimming and J lost 6 bases; unmatched junction nucleotides: 14. Germline values: CDR1 SGHDT, CDR2 YYEEEE. The CDR3 is 16 amino acids. CDR3 in DNA: TGTGCCAGCAGTGTTACAGGGGCCACCCTGTTCAATGAGCAGTTCTTC. It translates to CASSVTGATLFNEQFF.

This chain links TRBV7-2 with TRBJ1-4; 10 bases align to TRBD1. Germline-derived CDR1 and CDR2 are SGHTA and FQGNSA. V shed 6 bases and J 6 bases; nucleotides not matched to a gene: 4. There are 14 residues in the CDR3. The CDR3 protein is CASRTGTGDEKLFF. Written as DNA, the CDR3 is TGTGCCAGCAGGACCGGGACAGGGGATGAAAAACTGTTTTTT.

Only a few counts were recorded for this clonotype. The chain has TRBV27 and TRBJ2-7; 8 bases agree with TRBD1. Looked up from germline, CDR1 is MNHEY and CDR2 is SMNVEV (reference sequence). CDR3 length: 15 amino acids. After removal of 5 bases from V and 5 bases from J, the junction contained 11 bases not matched to a gene. This chain's CDR3 is CASSGPGGLLDEQYF. The CDR3 DNA sequence: TGTGCCAGCAGTGGTCCAGGGGGCTTGCTAGACGAGCAGTACTTC.

This clonotype was recorded a few times. Likely a read error: the CDR3 ends without its conserved phenylalanine or tryptophan. The chain combines TRBV10-3 with TRBJ2-3, with D maybe TRBD2 (6 bases). Germline V gives CDR1 ENHRY, CDR2 SYGVKD. This CDR3 comprises 15 residues. V was pared by 0 bases and J by 4 bases, with 11 bases between. CDR3 region: CAISESRGLSDTQYL. The CDR3 DNA is TGTGCCATCAGTGAGTCACGGGGGTTATCAGATACGCAGTATCTT.

The chain has TRBV5-6 and TRBJ2-4; no firm D call. CDR3 length: 15 residues. In germline, CDR1 is SGHDT, CDR2 YYEEEE. V lost 0 bases and J 6 bases, leaving 13 bases between the germline ends. The CDR3: CASSLDSGVGNIQYF. In nucleotides, the CDR3 is TGTGCCAGCAGCTTGGACTCTGGGGTAGGAAACATTCAGTACTTC.

In this sample, this clonotype turned up a few times. The chain is built from TRBV5-1 and TRBJ2-2, with 7 positions matching TRBD2. The J segment lost 6 bases and the V segment lost 8 bases, leaving 13 bases of the junction unmatched. Per the germline V gene, CDR1 is SGHRS and CDR2 is YFSETQ. This CDR3 has 15 residues. The CDR3 DNA reads as TGCGCCAGTTGGGCGGGAGACTTTTATCCCGGGGAGCTGTTTTTT. It encodes CASWAGDFYPGELFF.

The rearrangement uses TRBV20-1 and TRBJ2-2; D unclear. The CDR3 totals 17 residues. Germline CDR1 DFQATT, CDR2 SNEGSKA (reference sequence). With 0 bases removed from V and 3 bases from J, the gap between germline ends came to 17 bases. CDR3 in amino acids: CSARDPGLAPDTGELFF. In nucleotides, the CDR3 is TGCAGTGCTAGAGATCCGGGTCTGGCCCCCGACACCGGGGAGCTGTTTTTT.

The V and J genes are TRBV7-2 and TRBJ2-1; either TRBD1 or TRBD2 may fit D (5 bases each). The CDR3 covers 15 residues. With 5 bases removed from V and 3 bases from J, the gap between germline ends came to 14 bases. Germline V gene sequence: CDR1 SGHTA, CDR2 FQGNSA. The CDR3 is CASSPRDGVYNEQFF. The CDR3 bases are TGTGCCAGCAGCCCCCGGGACGGGGTCTACAATGAGCAGTTCTTC.

This clonotype occurred a few times. The rearrangement joins TRBV7-6 to TRBJ2-1; tentatively, D is TRBD1 (6 bases). CDR1 SGHVS and CDR2 FNYEAQ come from the germline V gene. Trimming cost V 4 bases and J 5 bases, with 12 bases left between them. The CDR3 totals 14 residues. The CDR3 region is CASSSTTGNNEQFF. The CDR3 coding sequence is TGTGCCAGCAGCTCCACTACAGGGAACAATGAGCAGTTCTTC. Complete variable domain (other parts from reference TRBV7-6 and TRBJ2-1): GAGVSQSPRYKVTKRGQDVALRCDPISGHVSLYWYRQALGQGPEFLTYFNYEAQQDKSGLPNDRFSAERPEGSISTLTIQRTEQRDSAMYRCASSSTTGNNEQFFGPGTRLTVL.

This clonotype was detected ten times or more. This sequence joins TRBV6-4 and TRBJ2-3; 15 positions match TRBD2. V lost 6 bases to trimming and J lost 3 bases; unmatched junction nucleotides: 1. This CDR3 spans 15 amino acids. The germline gives CDR1 MRHNA, CDR2 SNTAGT. The CDR3 bases are TGTGCCAGCAGGGGGACTAGCGGGGGGACAGATACGCAGTATTTT. Translating gives CASRGTSGGTDTQYF.

This clonotype has only a few counts. The chain has TRBV5-1 and TRBJ2-4; D unclear. V dropped 0 bases and J dropped 1 base, with 5 bases sitting between them. Germline V lookup: CDR1 SGHRS, CDR2 YFSETQ. This CDR3 comprises 14 residues. The CDR3 spells CASSLERAKNIQYF. CDR3 nucleotides: TGCGCCAGCAGCTTGGAAAGGGCCAAAAACATTCAGTACTTC.